Listed here are 23 T cell receptor beta chains from one sample, sequenced in a study of control samples from healthy donors and cancer patients. Some clones are missing from TCRdb's copy, which holds only in-frame ones; the method was immunoSEQ multiplex PCR. The repertoire consists of 90,000 to 150,000 clones, with approximately 91% occurring once and the leading ten covering 7.8%. The sequenced material came from blood. The receptors were gathered from a woman younger than 30 in good health.

This clone appeared once. V gene TRBV7-8 combines with J gene TRBJ1-3; maybe TRBD1 (6 bases). Germline V gives CDR1 SGHVS, CDR2 FQNEAQ. V lost 3 bases to trimming and J lost 3 bases, with 15 bases between them. The CDR3 is 16 residues long. CDR3 nucleotides: TGTGCCAGCAGCTTCCCTCCAGGGGCCGGTGGAAACACCATATATTTT. Translating gives CASSFPPGAGGNTIYF.

The genes are TRBV5-4 and TRBJ1-6; TRBD1 is a possible D gene (6 bases). Germline CDR1 and CDR2: SGHNT and YYREEE (reference sequence). The CDR3 is 17 residues long. Deletions cut 0 bases from V and 3 bases from J, with 13 bases between. The CDR3 region has the DNA TGTGCCAGCAGCTTGGCCGACGCAGGGGTCTATAATTCACCCCTCCACTTT. Translating it yields CASSLADAGVYNSPLHF.

This chain links TRBV5-4 with TRBJ1-2; unclear D gene. Per the germline V gene, CDR1 is SGHNT and CDR2 is YYREEE (reference sequence). The CDR3 length is 14 residues. The V end lost 4 bases, the J end lost 0 bases, and 10 bases lay between the germline ends. The CDR3 DNA follows: TGTGCCAGCAGCCAGGACGTACCTAACTATGGCTACACCTTC. Protein product: CASSQDVPNYGYTF.

This rearrangement joins TRBV10-1 to TRBJ2-7; perhaps TRBD1 as D (5 bases). From germline, CDR1 is WNHNN and CDR2 SYGVQD (reference sequence). The CDR3 has 15 residues. The V gene lost 6 bases and the J gene lost 2 bases, with 17 bases spanning the gap. The CDR3: CASSEAGKGAYEQYF. CDR3 bases: TGCGCCAGCAGCGAAGCAGGGAAAGGGGCCTACGAGCAGTACTTC.

This clone has a single count. The chain joins TRBV20-1 to TRBJ2-7, with D uncertain. V lost 4 bases and J 3 bases, leaving 7 bases between the germline ends. The CDR3 has 11 amino acids. Germline-derived CDR1 and CDR2 are DFQATT and SNEGSKA (reference sequence). DNA for the CDR3: TGCAGTGCTAAAGCCATCTACGAGCAGTACTTC. It encodes CSAKAIYEQYF.

The rearrangement links TRBV4-2 to TRBJ2-4; 7 nucleotides match TRBD2. The J segment lost 8 bases and the V segment lost 0 bases, leaving 7 bases of the junction unmatched. The CDR3 has 15 amino acids. The germline V gene encodes CDR1 LGHNA and CDR2 YNFKEQ. The CDR3 region is CASSQERGRGDIQYF. CDR3 DNA: TGTGCCAGCAGCCAAGAAAGAGGTCGGGGGGACATTCAGTACTTC.

This clone was counted ten times or more. CDR3 in amino acids: CASSLGGGYNSPLHF. As DNA, the CDR3 is TGTGCCAGCAGCTTGGGTGGAGGTTATAATTCACCCCTCCACTTT. The genes are TRBV5-6 and TRBJ1-6; D gene ambiguous. Trimming left V 0 bases short and J 4 bases short, with 8 bases between. In germline, CDR1 is SGHDT, CDR2 YYEEEE. The CDR3 extends over 15 amino acids.

The V and J genes are TRBV29-1 and TRBJ1-1; D call uncertain. Germline V gene sequence: CDR1 SQVTM, CDR2 ANQGSEA. The CDR3 extends over 12 amino acids. V lost 5 bases and J 0 bases, leaving 7 bases between the germline ends. CDR3 coding DNA: TGCAGCGTTAGGGATTTGAACACTGAAGCTTTCTTT. This encodes CSVRDLNTEAFF.

This chain links TRBV19 with TRBJ1-5; no clear D. The germline V gene has CDR1 LNHDA and CDR2 SQIVND (reference sequence). The CDR3 extends over 14 amino acids. Trimming stripped 1 base from V and 7 bases from J, with 11 bases between. The CDR3 loop reads CASSIGGKEQPQHF. CDR3 in DNA: TGTGCCAGTAGTATAGGTGGGAAGGAACAGCCCCAGCATTTT.

The gene calls are TRBV2 and TRBJ1-1; D might be TRBD1 (5 bases). The germline V gene encodes CDR1 SNHLY and CDR2 FYNNEI. The CDR3 loop spans 14 amino acids. V was clipped by 11 bases and J by 4 bases, with 20 bases between them. CDR3 sequence (DNA): TGTGCCGGGGCCAGACGGAACCTGGGCACTGAAGCTTTCTTT. Translating gives CAGARRNLGTEAFF.

DNA of the CDR3: TGTGCCACCAGTGATCCGCGAGGGTTGGGAGATACGCAGTATTTT. Amino acid sequence: CATSDPRGLGDTQYF. The rearrangement uses TRBV24-1 and TRBJ2-3; tentative D call: TRBD2 (5 bases). V lost 3 bases, J lost 5 bases, and 14 bases lay in between. The germline gives CDR1 KGHDR, CDR2 SFDVKD. The CDR3 length is 15 residues.

The chain employs TRBV19 and TRBJ2-4; possible D gene TRBD2, 5 bases. This CDR3 is built from 13 residues. The V and J ends lost 5 bases and 8 bases respectively, with 13 bases between them. The germline CDR1 and CDR2 sequences are LNHDA and SQIVND (reference sequence). CDR3 in amino acids: CASSFRTRDIQYF. The CDR3 nucleotides read TGTGCCAGTAGTTTTAGGACGAGGGACATTCAGTACTTC.

This rearrangement joins TRBV10-3 to TRBJ1-1; 9 bases match TRBD1. Germline V gives CDR1 ENHRY, CDR2 SYGVKD. V was clipped by 5 bases and J by 2 bases; unmatched bases: 6. The CDR3 contains 15 residues. The CDR3 DNA is TGTGCCATCAGTACGGGGGGACAGGGTAACACTGAAGCTTTCTTT. It is translated as CAISTGGQGNTEAFF.

The chain combines TRBV6-2 or TRBV6-3 with TRBJ2-1; TRBD2 aligns across 9 bases. CDR1 MNHEY and CDR2 SVGEGT come from the germline V gene. This CDR3 has 16 amino acids. V shed 5 bases and J 7 bases; nucleotides not matched to a gene: 12. The DNA of the CDR3 is TGTGCCAGCAGTCCATTAGCGGGGGTCTTTTTGAATGAGCAGTTCTTC. It translates to CASSPLAGVFLNEQFF.

V is TRBV19 and J is TRBJ2-7, with a tentative D call TRBD1 (5 bases). Deletions cut 6 bases from V and 4 bases from J, with 7 bases between. Looked up from germline, CDR1 is LNHDA and CDR2 is SQIVND (reference sequence). The CDR3 has 11 residues. The CDR3 nucleotides read TGTGCCAGTAGCCACAGGTACGAGCAGTACTTC. This encodes CASSHRYEQYF.

The DNA of the CDR3 is TGTGCCAGCAGTTACCGGATTACTCCGTACAATGAGCAGTTCTTC. Translated, it gives CASSYRITPYNEQFF. The V gene is TRBV6-6, the J gene TRBJ2-1; D is undetermined. The ends were cut back, 2 bases at V and 4 bases at J, with 12 bases in the middle. Per the germline V gene, CDR1 is MNHNY and CDR2 is SVGAGI (reference sequence). The CDR3 spans 15 residues.

V usage is TRBV4-3 and J usage is TRBJ2-3; D is uncertain. The ends were cut back, 0 bases at V and 0 bases at J, with 16 bases in the middle. This CDR3 is built from 18 residues. CDR1 LGHNA and CDR2 YSLEER come from the germline V gene. The CDR3 here is CASSQEPPGRFSTDTQYF. The CDR3 bases are TGCGCCAGCAGCCAAGAACCCCCTGGCAGGTTTAGCACAGATACGCAGTATTTT.

This chain uses TRBV19 with TRBJ2-6; D uncertain. The CDR3 runs to 15 residues. Trimming stripped 4 bases from V and 0 bases from J, with 7 bases between. Germline assignment: CDR1 LNHDA and CDR2 SQIVND (reference sequence). This CDR3 is CASSKSDSGANVLTF. CDR3 DNA: TGTGCCAGTAGTAAGTCAGACTCTGGGGCCAACGTCCTGACTTTC.

This rearrangement joins TRBV24-1 to TRBJ1-1; 7 nucleotides agree with TRBD1. The ends lost 2 bases at V and 8 bases at J; junction bases unmatched: 4. The CDR3 extends over 13 amino acids. The germline gives CDR1 KGHDR, CDR2 SFDVKD. DNA of the CDR3: TGTGCCACCAGTGATTCCGGGACAGACGAAGCTTTCTTT. It encodes CATSDSGTDEAFF.

The rearrangement links TRBV28 to TRBJ2-6; 8 bases are a match to TRBD1. The CDR3 totals 17 residues. The trim removed 6 bases at V and 0 bases at J, leaving 7 bases unmatched. Germline lookup yields CDR1 MDHEN and CDR2 SYDVKM. The chain's CDR3 is CASRLTGVSSGANVLTF. The CDR3 region has the DNA TGTGCCAGCAGGTTGACAGGGGTTAGCTCTGGGGCCAACGTCCTGACTTTC.

The rearrangement joins TRBV28 to TRBJ2-2; D not certain. The CDR3 sequence is 14 residues long. The germline V gene has CDR1 MDHEN and CDR2 SYDVKM. Trimming took 5 bases from V and 5 from J, leaving 12 bases between them. Written as DNA, the CDR3 is TGTGCCAGCAGTCCCACCCTAGGGACCGGGGAGCTGTTTTTT. Protein: CASSPTLGTGELFF.

V and J are TRBV7-9 and TRBJ1-1; 9 nucleotides line up with TRBD1. The length of the CDR3 is 15 residues. CDR1 and CDR2 from the germline V gene are SEHNR and FQNEAQ (reference sequence). V lost 5 bases, J lost 3 bases, and 7 bases stayed unmatched. The CDR3 DNA is TGTGCCAGCAGCATCGACAGGGGGTGGGACACTGAAGCTTTCTTT. Residues: CASSIDRGWDTEAFF.

This chain connects TRBV21-1 to TRBJ2-3; the table's D gene call, TRBD1, was not cross checked with the DNA. TRBV21-1 corresponds to a pseudogene. The CDR3 consists of 19 residues. CDR3 residues: CASSKVHCLRTGISDTQYF. CDR3 in DNA: TGTGCCAGCAGCAAAGTTCATTGTCTTAGGACAGGGATCTCAGATACGCAGTATTTT.